The entry below describes one T cell receptor (beta chain). The sequenced fragment ends 3 residues before the CDR3 boundary, so the rest is inferred from the germline J gene. This entry is derived from a study of T cells in women clearing cervical HPV infection. J was trimmed by 4 bases and V by 4 bases; bases with no gene match: 4. The CDR3 length is 15 residues. Germline V lookup: CDR1 LNHDA, CDR2 SQIVND (reference sequence). Using immunoSEQ multiplex PCR, the repertoire was profiled, and TCRdb retains in-frame clones only, with some absent. The sample's table shows about 35,000 clones. The J gene is TRBJ2-1, the V gene TRBV19, with 10 bases aligning to TRBD1. Source material: blood buffy coat. The sequence came from a woman aged 18-70 years with a cervical HPV16 infection that either progressed to CIN3+ or cleared (not recorded which). The DNA read from the CDR3 is TGTGCCAGTAGTACCGGGACAGGGGCTTACAATGAG. This sequence encodes CASSTGTGAYNE. The whole CDR3 protein reads CASSTGTGAYNEQFF.